The 21 T cell receptor beta chains below come from one sample, sequenced in a study of CD4+ T cells in melanoma (dated by TCRdb to the early 2020s). The library was built by means of the immunoSEQ multiplex PCR assay. Imported from immuneACCESS, the table was reduced by TCRdb to in-frame sequences with V and J called. These copies leave out some clones; in studies compared against another copy, an unresolved V gene accounts for under half, and the cause of the remainder is not known. Counted in this sample were about 140,000 clones; 80% to 95% of them appeared once. 1.5% to 1.9% of the sample comes from the top ten. The receptors derive from a human donor with melanoma.

The CDR3 DNA follows: TGCGCCAGCAGCGCGTACGGGGCTAGCCTCCCCTACGAGCAGTACTTC. Its translation is CASSAYGASLPYEQYF. The chain employs TRBV5-1 and TRBJ2-7; D assignment may be TRBD1 or TRBD2 (5 bases each). Germline V lookup: CDR1 SGHRS, CDR2 YFSETQ. V was clipped by 4 bases and J by 2 bases, with 19 bases between them. The CDR3 is 16 amino acids. The complete variable domain, with remaining parts taken from reference TRBV5-1 and TRBJ2-7, reads KAGVTQTPRYLIKTRGQQVTLSCSPISGHRSVSWYQQTPGQGLQFLFEYFSETQRNKGNFPGRFSGRQFSNSRSEMNVSTLELGDSALYLCASSAYGASLPYEQYFGPGTRLTVT.

The V gene is TRBV7-9, the J gene TRBJ2-7, with 10 bases matching TRBD1. Germline V gene data show CDR1 as SEHNR and CDR2 as FQNEAQ (reference sequence). The trim removed 5 bases at V and 5 bases at J, leaving 9 bases unmatched. This CDR3 region has 15 residues. CDR3 bases: TGTGCCAGCAGCGGTACCGGGACAGGGGAACACGAGCAGTACTTC. Translating gives CASSGTGTGEHEQYF.

This clone was recorded once. The V call is TRBV29-1, the J call TRBJ1-3, with D possibly being TRBD1 (5 bases). Germline assignment: CDR1 SQVTM and CDR2 ANQGSEA. The CDR3 is made up of 16 amino acids. V was clipped by 3 bases and J by 1 base, with 16 bases between them. CDR3 in amino acids: CSVEIHKGVSGNTIYF. For the CDR3, the DNA is TGCAGCGTTGAGATACATAAAGGGGTGTCTGGAAACACCATATATTTT.

The DNA for the CDR3 is TGTGCCTGGAGTGCTCGCCAGGGGGCCAGACCCCAGCATTTT. Translated: CAWSARQGARPQHF. V usage is TRBV30 and J usage is TRBJ1-5; 8 nucleotides agree with TRBD1. Germline V gives CDR1 GTSNPN, CDR2 SVGIG (reference sequence). J lost 10 bases, V lost 1 base, and 9 bases had no gene match. There are 14 residues in the CDR3.

This clone was observed a few times. V gene TRBV30 combines with J gene TRBJ1-1; no reliable D call. V dropped 5 bases and J dropped 1 base, with 14 bases sitting between them. This CDR3 has 14 residues. Germline V gene data show CDR1 as GTSNPN and CDR2 as SVGIG (reference sequence). Written as DNA, the CDR3 is TGTGCCTGGGGGAAGGTAAGGAAGAACACTGAAGCTTTCTTT. Translating it yields CAWGKVRKNTEAFF.

This clone was detected only once. V gene TRBV5-1 combines with J gene TRBJ1-1; 7 positions agree with TRBD1. The CDR3 runs to 13 residues. Per germline, CDR1 SGHRS and CDR2 YFSETQ. With 9 bases clipped from V and 1 base from J, the junction kept 6 bases outside the gene matches. CDR3 coding DNA: TGCGCCACCAAGACAGGGCCGAACACTGAAGCTTTCTTT. It specifies CATKTGPNTEAFF.

V usage is TRBV2 and J usage is TRBJ1-2; no reliable D call. Germline V gene data show CDR1 as SNHLY and CDR2 as FYNNEI. V was trimmed by 4 bases and J by 6 bases, leaving 12 bases between them. The CDR3 covers 13 residues. In DNA, the CDR3 is TGTGCCAGCAGTGCCCTCAGTGCGAATGGCTACACCTTC. Translation: CASSALSANGYTF.

This rearrangement joins TRBV6-5 to TRBJ2-5; D gene unclear. Germline CDR1 is MNHEY and CDR2 is SVGAGI. The V gene lost 5 bases and the J gene lost 1 base, with 8 bases spanning the gap. This CDR3 spans 13 amino acids. The chain's CDR3 is CASSRQIQETQYF. The CDR3 coding sequence is TGTGCCAGCAGTAGGCAGATCCAAGAGACCCAGTACTTC.

This rearrangement joins TRBV4-2 to TRBJ2-1, with 10 bases that match TRBD1. The J segment lost 4 bases and the V segment lost 2 bases, leaving 5 bases of the junction unmatched. Germline CDR1 is LGHNA and CDR2 is YNFKEQ. CDR3 length: 16 amino acids. The CDR3 protein is CASSQTGTGEYNEQFF. The CDR3 nucleotides read TGTGCCAGCAGCCAAACCGGGACAGGGGAATACAATGAGCAGTTCTTC.

This chain connects TRBV11-2 to TRBJ2-1; weak D call: TRBD2 (5 bases). V lost 6 bases, J lost 6 bases, and 21 bases lay in between. The germline V gene encodes CDR1 SGHAT and CDR2 FQNNGV. This CDR3 is built from 16 residues. CDR3 amino acids: CASRGRARVASNEQFF. As DNA, the CDR3 is TGTGCCAGCAGGGGGAGAGCCCGGGTTGCTAGCAATGAGCAGTTCTTC.

This chain joins TRBV9 and TRBJ2-1, with a possible D match to TRBD1 (5 bases). The CDR3 spans 16 residues. Trimming pared 1 base from V and 15 bases from J, leaving 26 bases between. Germline CDR1 reads SGDLS; CDR2 reads YYNGEE. CDR3 amino acids: CASSVYPGLGQGGVFF. As DNA, the CDR3 is TGTGCCAGCAGCGTATATCCCGGGTTGGGGCAGGGTGGGGTGTTCTTC.

This clone was seen a single time. The chain employs TRBV9 and TRBJ1-6; TRBD1 might be the D (5 bases). Germline CDR1 reads SGDLS; CDR2 reads YYNGEE. The V end lost 4 bases, the J end lost 11 bases, and 13 bases lay between the germline ends. The CDR3 length is 13 residues. CDR3 sequence (DNA): TGTGCCAGCAGCTCATCCGGACATCCACCCCTCCACTTT. Its translation is CASSSSGHPPLHF.

This chain links TRBV6-5 with TRBJ2-7; 9 bases map to TRBD2. This CDR3 has 15 amino acids. After removal of 1 base from V and 9 bases from J, the junction contained 10 bases not matched to a gene. Germline CDR1 and CDR2: MNHEY and SVGAGI. The CDR3 protein is CASSYLGGGVFAQYF. The CDR3 DNA is TGTGCCAGCAGTTACTTAGGCGGGGGGGTTTTCGCGCAGTACTTC.

The chain joins TRBV5-1 to TRBJ2-5, with 7 positions matching TRBD1. This CDR3 comprises 15 residues. Germline trimming cut 0 bases from V and 4 bases from J; bases unmatched to any gene: 6. CDR1 and CDR2 (germline): SGHRS, YFSETQ. CDR3 in DNA: TGCGCCAGCAGCTTGGGACAGGGAGTTGCAGAGACCCAGTACTTC. It encodes CASSLGQGVAETQYF. Looking up the rest from reference TRBV5-1 and TRBJ2-5 gives the full variable domain: KAGVTQTPRYLIKTRGQQVTLSCSPISGHRSVSWYQQTPGQGLQFLFEYFSETQRNKGNFPGRFSGRQFSNSRSEMNVSTLELGDSALYLCASSLGQGVAETQYFGPGTRLLVL.

This clone was observed a handful of times. The rearrangement links TRBV10-2 to TRBJ2-2, with D uncertain. This CDR3 is built from 14 residues. Germline V gene sequence: CDR1 WSHSY, CDR2 SAAADI. V lost 4 bases to trimming and J lost 4 bases, with 10 bases between them. The CDR3 sequence: CASSVQTVTGELFF. The CDR3 DNA reads TGCGCCAGCAGTGTCCAGACCGTCACCGGGGAGCTGTTTTTT.

This clone was counted only a few times. The chain uses TRBV6-5 and TRBJ1-6; no firm D call. In germline, CDR1 is MNHEY, CDR2 SVGAGI. This CDR3 is 14 amino acids long. Trimming took off 6 bases at V and 10 bases at J, with 16 bases between the two ends. CDR3 nucleotides: TGTGCCAGCAGCATAAACAAGGGAAGATCACCCCTCCACTTT. Protein product: CASSINKGRSPLHF.

J is TRBJ2-2 and V is TRBV9, with a tentative D call TRBD1 (5 bases). This CDR3 contains 15 residues. In germline, CDR1 is SGDLS, CDR2 YYNGEE. V lost 4 bases to trimming and J lost 2 bases, with 12 bases between them. The CDR3 DNA sequence: TGTGCCAGCAGCCCCTCCGACAGAAACACCGGGGAGCTGTTTTTT. This translates into CASSPSDRNTGELFF.

This chain uses TRBV7-9 with TRBJ2-4, with D maybe TRBD1 (5 bases). This CDR3 spans 14 amino acids. Germline lookup yields CDR1 SEHNR and CDR2 FQNEAQ (reference sequence). The V and J ends lost 1 base and 6 bases respectively, with 10 bases between them. CDR3 nucleotides: TGTGCCAGCAGCTTAGGGCAGGGTGGAAACATTCAGTACTTC. This encodes CASSLGQGGNIQYF.

This chain connects TRBV5-1 to TRBJ1-1; D is perhaps TRBD1 (6 bases). The V gene lost 5 bases and the J gene lost 1 base, with 12 bases spanning the gap. There are 14 residues in the CDR3. CDR1 is SGHRS and CDR2 is YFSETQ in the germline V gene. CDR3 nucleotides: TGCGCCAGCAGAGGACAGTTATCGAACACTGAAGCTTTCTTT. Its translation: CASRGQLSNTEAFF.

The chain has TRBV18 and TRBJ1-3; D not certain. Per the germline V gene, CDR1 is KGHSH and CDR2 is LQKENI. V was cut by 10 bases and J by 0 bases, with 10 bases left in between. The CDR3 length is 13 residues. The chain's CDR3 is CATFGVSGNTIYF. CDR3 DNA sequence: TGTGCCACCTTCGGGGTCTCTGGAAACACCATATATTTT. The full variable domain, in which reference TRBV18 and TRBJ1-3 provide the parts outside the CDR3, is NAGVMQNPRHLVRRRGQEARLRCSPMKGHSHVYWYRQLPEEGLKFMVYLQKENIIDESGMPKERFSAEFPKEGPSILRIQQVVRGDSAAYFCATFGVSGNTIYFGEGSWLTVV.

CDR3: CASSYTGRLETQYF. The CDR3, as DNA: TGTGCCAGCAGTTACACAGGGAGGTTAGAGACCCAGTACTTC. The J gene is TRBJ2-5, the V gene TRBV6-6; D tentatively reads TRBD1 or TRBD2 (6 bases each). Trimming took off 2 bases at V and 4 bases at J, with 11 bases between the two ends. Germline V gives CDR1 MNHNY, CDR2 SVGAGI (reference sequence). There are 14 residues in the CDR3.